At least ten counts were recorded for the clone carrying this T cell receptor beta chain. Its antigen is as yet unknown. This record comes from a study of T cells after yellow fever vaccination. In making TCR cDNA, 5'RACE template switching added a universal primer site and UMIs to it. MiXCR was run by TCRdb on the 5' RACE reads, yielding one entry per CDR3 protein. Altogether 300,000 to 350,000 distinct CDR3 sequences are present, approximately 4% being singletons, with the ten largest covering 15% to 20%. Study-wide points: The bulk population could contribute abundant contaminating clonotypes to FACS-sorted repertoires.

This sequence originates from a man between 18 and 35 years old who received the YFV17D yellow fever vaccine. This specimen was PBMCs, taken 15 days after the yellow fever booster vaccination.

The CDR3 nucleotides are TGTGCCAGCAGCTCCGGACAGGGGGCGAACTACGAGCAGTACTTC. Translating it yields CASSSGQGANYEQYF. The rearrangement links TRBV11-2 to TRBJ2-7; 11 nucleotides match TRBD1. Germline V gene data show CDR1 as SGHAT and CDR2 as FQNNGV. The CDR3 runs to 15 residues. V was pared by 4 bases and J by 3 bases, with 5 bases of the junction left unmatched.